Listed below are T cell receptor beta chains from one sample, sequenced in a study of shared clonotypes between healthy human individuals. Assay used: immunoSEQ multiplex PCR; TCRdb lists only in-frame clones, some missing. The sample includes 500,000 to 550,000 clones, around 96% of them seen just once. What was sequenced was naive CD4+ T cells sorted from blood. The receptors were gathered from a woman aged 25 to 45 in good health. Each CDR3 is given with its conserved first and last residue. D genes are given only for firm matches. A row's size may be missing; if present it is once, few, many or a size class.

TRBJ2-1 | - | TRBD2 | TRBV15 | CATSSALAGGNEQFF | TGTGCCACCAGCAGCGCACTAGCGGGTGGCAATGAGCAGTTCTTC
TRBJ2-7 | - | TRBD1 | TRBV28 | CASSPGQGIEQYF | TGTGCCAGCAGCCCGGGACAGGGGATCGAGCAGTACTTC
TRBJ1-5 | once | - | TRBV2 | CASSVTQGGNQPQHF | TGTGCCAGCAGTGTCACACAGGGAGGGAATCAGCCCCAGCATTTT
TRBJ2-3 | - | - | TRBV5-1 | CASSRQGLPTDTQYF | TGCGCCAGCAGCCGGCAGGGACTCCCCACAGATACGCAGTATTTT
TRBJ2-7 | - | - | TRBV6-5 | CADDGVSDEQYF | TGTGCCGACGACGGAGTCTCCGACGAGCAGTACTTC
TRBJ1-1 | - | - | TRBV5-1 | CASSLDSSRAPGTEAFF | TGCGCCAGCAGCTTGGACTCCTCCAGGGCTCCGGGCACTGAAGCTTTCTTT
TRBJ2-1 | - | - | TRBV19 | CASSIGQGSYNEQFF | TGTGCCAGTAGTATTGGCCAGGGGTCCTACAATGAGCAGTTCTTC
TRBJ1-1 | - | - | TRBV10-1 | CASSDTVPYTEAFF | TGCGCCAGCAGTGACACCGTACCGTACACTGAAGCTTTCTTT
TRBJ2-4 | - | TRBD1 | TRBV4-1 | CASSLVGTGNIQYF | TGCGCCAGCAGCCTAGTAGGGACAGGAAACATTCAGTACTTC
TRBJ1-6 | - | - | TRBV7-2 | CASSTGHNSPLHF | TGTGCCAGCAGCACAGGGCATAATTCACCCCTCCACTTT
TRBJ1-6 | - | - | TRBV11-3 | CASSLSGMNSPLHF | TGTGCCAGCAGCTTATCTGGGATGAATTCACCCCTCCACTTT
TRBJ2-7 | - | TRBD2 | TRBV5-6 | CASSYPESGEGYEQYF | TGTGCCAGCAGCTACCCGGAGAGCGGGGAGGGGTACGAGCAGTACTTC
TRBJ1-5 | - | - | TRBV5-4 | CASSLQGNQPQHF | TGTGCCAGCAGCTTGCAGGGCAATCAGCCCCAGCATTTT
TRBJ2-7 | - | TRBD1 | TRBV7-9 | CASSPGQVNYEQYF | TGTGCCAGCAGCCCAGGACAGGTTAACTACGAGCAGTACTTC
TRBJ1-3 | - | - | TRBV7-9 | CASRLESGRSSGNTIYF | TGTGCCAGCAGATTAGAGTCAGGCCGGAGCTCTGGAAACACCATATATTTT
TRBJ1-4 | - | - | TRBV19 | CASTGRVNEKLFF | TGTGCCAGCACCGGCCGGGTTAATGAAAAACTGTTTTTT
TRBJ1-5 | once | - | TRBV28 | CASSLTHRVGQPQHF | TGTGCCAGCAGCCTCACCCACAGGGTAGGTCAGCCCCAGCATTTT
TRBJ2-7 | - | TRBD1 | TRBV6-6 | CATQGAYEQYF | TGTGCCACCCAGGGGGCGTACGAGCAGTACTTC
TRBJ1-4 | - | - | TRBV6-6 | CASSSREKLFF | TGTGCCAGCAGTTCTCGGGAAAAACTGTTTTTT
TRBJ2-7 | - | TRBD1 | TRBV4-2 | CASSPQTGISSYEQYF | TGTGCCAGCAGCCCCCAGACAGGGATCTCTTCCTACGAGCAGTACTTC
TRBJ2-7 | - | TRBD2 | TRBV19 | CASSIALREGRHEQYF | TGTGCCAGTAGTATTGCTCTGCGGGAGGGAAGGCACGAGCAGTACTTC
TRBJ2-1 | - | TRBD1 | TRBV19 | CASSIVATGAYNEQFF | TGTGCCAGTAGTATAGTAGCGACAGGGGCCTACAATGAGCAGTTCTTC
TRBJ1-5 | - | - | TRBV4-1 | CASSHLLGLNSNQPQHF | TGCGCCAGCAGCCACCTCCTGGGACTCAATAGCAATCAGCCCCAGCATTTT
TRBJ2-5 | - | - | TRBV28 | CASSLPLRHGETQYF | TGTGCCAGCAGTTTGCCGCTTAGACATGGGGAGACCCAGTACTTC
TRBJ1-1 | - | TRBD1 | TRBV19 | CASFRDRGSTEAFF | TGTGCCAGCTTCCGGGACAGGGGTAGCACTGAAGCTTTCTTT
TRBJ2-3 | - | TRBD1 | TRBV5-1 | CASSLWGTGDTDTQYF | TGCGCCAGCAGCTTGTGGGGGACAGGGGACACAGATACGCAGTATTTT
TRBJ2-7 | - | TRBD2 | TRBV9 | CASSVNDETSGRAGEQYF | TGTGCCAGCAGCGTAAACGATGAGACTAGCGGGAGGGCCGGCGAGCAGTACTTC
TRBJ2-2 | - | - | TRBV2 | CASSGSSINTGELFF | TGTGCCAGCAGTGGGTCTAGCATCAACACCGGGGAGCTGTTTTTT
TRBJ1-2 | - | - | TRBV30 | CAWSSPQGLDGYTF | TGTGCCTGGAGCTCGCCCCAGGGGCTTGATGGCTACACCTTC
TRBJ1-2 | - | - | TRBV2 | CASSDMDRANYGYTF | TGTGCCAGCAGTGACATGGACAGAGCTAACTATGGCTACACCTTC
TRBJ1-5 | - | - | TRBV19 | CASSIDPRLGMGGSNQPQHF | TGTGCCAGTAGTATAGACCCCCGCTTGGGTATGGGCGGGAGCAATCAGCCCCAGCATTTT
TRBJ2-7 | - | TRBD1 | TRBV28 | CASTHAGTGTYEQYF | TGTGCCAGCACCCATGCCGGGACAGGGACCTACGAGCAGTACTTC
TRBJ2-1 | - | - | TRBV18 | CASSPPWDEQFF | TGTGCCAGCTCACCACCGTGGGATGAGCAGTTCTTC
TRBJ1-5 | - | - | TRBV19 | CASSNGGNQPQHF | TGTGCCAGTTCAAACGGGGGCAATCAGCCCCAGCATTTT
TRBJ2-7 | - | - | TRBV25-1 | CASSDLTGTIYEQYF | TGTGCCAGCAGTGACCTGACAGGAACAATCTACGAGCAGTACTTC
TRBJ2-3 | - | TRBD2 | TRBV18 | CASSPRTSGSSDTQYF | TGTGCCAGCTCACCAAGGACTAGCGGGAGTTCAGATACGCAGTATTTT
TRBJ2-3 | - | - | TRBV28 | CASSPRTTDTQYF | TGTGCCAGCAGTCCCCGGACCACAGATACGCAGTATTTT
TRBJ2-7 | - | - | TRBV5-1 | CASSLGMSYEQYF | TGCGCCAGCAGCCTGGGAATGTCCTACGAGCAGTACTTC
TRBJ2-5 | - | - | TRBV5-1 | CASSSGLHTTQETQYF | TGCGCCAGCAGCTCGGGACTCCACACGACTCAAGAGACCCAGTACTTC
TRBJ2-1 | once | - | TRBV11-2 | CASSLRLNYNEQFF | TGTGCCAGCAGCTTGAGACTCAACTACAATGAGCAGTTCTTC
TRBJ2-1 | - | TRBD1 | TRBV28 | CASSSPPTGYGNEQFF | TGTGCCAGCAGTTCCCCACCGACAGGGTACGGCAATGAGCAGTTCTTC
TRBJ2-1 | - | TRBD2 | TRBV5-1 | CASSRGLAGNYNEQFF | TGCGCCAGCAGCAGGGGACTAGCGGGAAACTACAATGAGCAGTTCTTC
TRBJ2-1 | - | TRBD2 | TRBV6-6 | CASSPGGFSYNEQFF | TGTGCCAGCAGTCCGGGGGGTTTTTCCTACAATGAGCAGTTCTTC
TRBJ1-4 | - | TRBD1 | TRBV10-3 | CAISESKRGPEKLFF | TGTGCCATCAGTGAGTCGAAAAGGGGGCCTGAAAAACTGTTTTTT